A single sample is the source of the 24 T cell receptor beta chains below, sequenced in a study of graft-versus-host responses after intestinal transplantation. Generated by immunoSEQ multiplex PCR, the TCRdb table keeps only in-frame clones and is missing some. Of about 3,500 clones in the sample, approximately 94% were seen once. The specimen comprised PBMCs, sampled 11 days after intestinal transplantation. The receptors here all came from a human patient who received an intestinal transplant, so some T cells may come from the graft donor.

CDR3 nucleotide sequence: TGTGCCAGCAGTTTTAGGGGTAGCAATCAGCCCCAGCATTTT. It is translated as CASSFRGSNQPQHF. The V and J genes are TRBV27 and TRBJ1-5; tentative D call: TRBD1 (5 bases). V lost 3 bases to trimming and J lost 0 bases, with 6 bases between them. Germline lookup yields CDR1 MNHEY and CDR2 SMNVEV (reference sequence). CDR3 length equals 14 residues.

CDR3 bases: TGTGCCAGCAGCCAATCGGCTCTGCTAGATACGCAGTATTTT. This codes for CASSQSALLDTQYF. V and J are TRBV4-2 and TRBJ2-3; no clear D gene. CDR1 is LGHNA, CDR2 YNFKEQ, per germline. The CDR3 contains 14 residues. The germline V and J ends were trimmed by 2 bases and 5 bases, with 11 bases remaining between them.

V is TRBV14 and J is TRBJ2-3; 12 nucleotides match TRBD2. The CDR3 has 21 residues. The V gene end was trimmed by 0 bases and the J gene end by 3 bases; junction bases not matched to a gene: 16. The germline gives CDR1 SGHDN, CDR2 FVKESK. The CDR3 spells CASSQDSAGGLAGRFTDTQYF. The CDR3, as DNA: TGTGCCAGCAGCCAAGATAGTGCCGGCGGACTAGCGGGGCGGTTTACAGATACGCAGTATTTT. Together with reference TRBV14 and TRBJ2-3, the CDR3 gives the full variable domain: EAGVTQFPSHSVIEKGQTVTLRCDPISGHDNLYWYRRVMGKEIKFLLHFVKESKQDESGMPNNRFLAERTGGTYSTLKVQPAELEDSGVYFCASSQDSAGGLAGRFTDTQYFGPGTRLTVL.

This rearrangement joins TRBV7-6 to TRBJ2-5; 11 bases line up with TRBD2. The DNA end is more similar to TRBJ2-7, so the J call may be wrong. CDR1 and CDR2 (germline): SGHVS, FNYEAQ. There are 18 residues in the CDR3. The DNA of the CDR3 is TGTGCCAGCAGCTTAAAGGCCCGAGGGCTAGCGGGAGGAAACGAGCAGTACTTC. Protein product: CASSLKARGLAGGNEQYF.

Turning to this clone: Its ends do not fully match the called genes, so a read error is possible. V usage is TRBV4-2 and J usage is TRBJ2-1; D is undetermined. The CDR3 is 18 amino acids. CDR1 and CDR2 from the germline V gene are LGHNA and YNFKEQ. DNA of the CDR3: TGTGCCAGCAGCCAAGGCGTGGTGGCTAGGACGGAAGGCAATGGGCAGTTCTTC. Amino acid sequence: CASSQGVVARTEGNGQFF.

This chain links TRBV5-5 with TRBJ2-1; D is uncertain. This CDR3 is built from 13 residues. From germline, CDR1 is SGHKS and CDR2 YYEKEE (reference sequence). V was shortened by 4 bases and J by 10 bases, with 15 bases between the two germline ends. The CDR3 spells CASSPPLGNEQFF. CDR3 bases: TGTGCCAGCAGCCCGCCTCTGGGAAACGAGCAGTTCTTC.

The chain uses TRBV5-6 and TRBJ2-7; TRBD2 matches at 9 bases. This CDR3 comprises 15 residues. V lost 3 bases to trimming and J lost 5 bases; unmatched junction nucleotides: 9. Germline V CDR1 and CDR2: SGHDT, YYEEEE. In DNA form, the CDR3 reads TGTGCCAGCAGCTACCCCCGGACTAGCGCAGACGAGCAGTACTTC. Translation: CASSYPRTSADEQYF.

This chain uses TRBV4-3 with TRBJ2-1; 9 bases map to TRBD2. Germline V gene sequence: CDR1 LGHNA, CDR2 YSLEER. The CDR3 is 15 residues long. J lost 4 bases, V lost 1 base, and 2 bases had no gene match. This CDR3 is CASSQGTSEYNEQFF. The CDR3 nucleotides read TGCGCCAGCAGCCAAGGGACTAGCGAATACAATGAGCAGTTCTTC.

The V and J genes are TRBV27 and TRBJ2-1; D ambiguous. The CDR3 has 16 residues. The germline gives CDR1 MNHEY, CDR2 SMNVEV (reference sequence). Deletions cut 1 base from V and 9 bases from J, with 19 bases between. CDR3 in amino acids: CASSLYIVEQTSEQFF. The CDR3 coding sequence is TGTGCCAGCAGTTTATACATAGTTGAACAAACCAGTGAGCAGTTCTTC.

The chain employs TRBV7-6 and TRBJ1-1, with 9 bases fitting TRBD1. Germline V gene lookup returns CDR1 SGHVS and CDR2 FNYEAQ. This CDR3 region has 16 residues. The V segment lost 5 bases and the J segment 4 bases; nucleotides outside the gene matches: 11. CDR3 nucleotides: TGTGCCAGCAGCCCTGGGACAGGGTCTTTGGGCACTGAAGCTTTCTTT. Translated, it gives CASSPGTGSLGTEAFF.

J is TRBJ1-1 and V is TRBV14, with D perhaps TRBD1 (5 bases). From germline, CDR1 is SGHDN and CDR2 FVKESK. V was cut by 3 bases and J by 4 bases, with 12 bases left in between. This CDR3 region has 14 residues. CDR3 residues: CASSHPGGGTEAFF. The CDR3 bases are TGTGCCAGCAGCCACCCGGGCGGGGGCACTGAAGCTTTCTTT.

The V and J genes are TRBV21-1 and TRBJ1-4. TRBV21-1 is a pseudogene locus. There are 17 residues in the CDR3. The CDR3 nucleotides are TGTGCCAGCAGAACCGTTTGCTACAAGGTGCATAATGAAAAACTGTTTTTT. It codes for CASRTVCYKVHNEKLFF.

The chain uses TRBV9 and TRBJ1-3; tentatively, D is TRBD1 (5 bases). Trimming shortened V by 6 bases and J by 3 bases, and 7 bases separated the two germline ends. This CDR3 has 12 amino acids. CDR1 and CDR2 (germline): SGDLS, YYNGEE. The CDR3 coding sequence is TGTGCCAGCAAAGGGGATGGAAACACCATATATTTT. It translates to CASKGDGNTIYF.

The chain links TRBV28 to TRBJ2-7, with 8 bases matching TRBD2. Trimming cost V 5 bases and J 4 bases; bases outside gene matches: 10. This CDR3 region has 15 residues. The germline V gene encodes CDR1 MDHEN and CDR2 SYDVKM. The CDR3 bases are TGTGCCAGCAGTCCACCCGGAGCGGGGGCTTACGAGCAGTACTTC. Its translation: CASSPPGAGAYEQYF.

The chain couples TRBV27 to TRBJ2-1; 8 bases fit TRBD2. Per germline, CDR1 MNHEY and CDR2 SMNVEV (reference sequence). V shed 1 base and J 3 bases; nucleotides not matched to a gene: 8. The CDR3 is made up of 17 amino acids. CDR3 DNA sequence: TGTGCCAGCAGTTTATGGGAAGTGGCGGGAGGCTACAATGAGCAGTTCTTC. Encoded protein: CASSLWEVAGGYNEQFF.

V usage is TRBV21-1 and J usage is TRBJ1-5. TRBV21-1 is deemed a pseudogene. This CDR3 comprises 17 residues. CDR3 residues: CASSFPVATWHHQPQHF. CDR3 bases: TGTGCCAGCAGTTTTCCGGTAGCTACATGGCATCATCAGCCCCAGCATTTT.

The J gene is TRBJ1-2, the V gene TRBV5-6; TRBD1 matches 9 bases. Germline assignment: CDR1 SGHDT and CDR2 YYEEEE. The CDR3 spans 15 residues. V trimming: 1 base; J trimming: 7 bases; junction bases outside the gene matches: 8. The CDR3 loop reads CASSLYQDRGIGYTF. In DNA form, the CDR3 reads TGTGCCAGCAGCTTGTACCAAGACAGGGGGATTGGCTACACCTTC.

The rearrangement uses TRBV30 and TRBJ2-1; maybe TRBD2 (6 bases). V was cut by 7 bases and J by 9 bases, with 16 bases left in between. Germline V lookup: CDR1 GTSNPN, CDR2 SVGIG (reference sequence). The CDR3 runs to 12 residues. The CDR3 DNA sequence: TGTGCCTCAAGGGACTCATGGGGTGAGCAGTTCTTC. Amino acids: CASRDSWGEQFF. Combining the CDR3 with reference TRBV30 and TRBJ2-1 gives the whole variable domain SQTIHQWPATLVQPVGSPLSLECTVEGTSNPNLYWYRQAAGRGLQLLFYSVGIGQISSEVPQNLSASRPQDRQFILSSKKLLLSDSGFYLCASRDSWGEQFFGPGTRLTVL.

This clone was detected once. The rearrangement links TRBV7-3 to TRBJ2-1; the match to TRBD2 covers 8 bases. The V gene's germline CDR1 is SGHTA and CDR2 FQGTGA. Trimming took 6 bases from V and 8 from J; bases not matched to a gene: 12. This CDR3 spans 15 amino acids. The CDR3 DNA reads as TGTGCCAGCAGGTTAGGACTAGCCGATGAGGATGAGCAGTTCTTC. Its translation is CASRLGLADEDEQFF.

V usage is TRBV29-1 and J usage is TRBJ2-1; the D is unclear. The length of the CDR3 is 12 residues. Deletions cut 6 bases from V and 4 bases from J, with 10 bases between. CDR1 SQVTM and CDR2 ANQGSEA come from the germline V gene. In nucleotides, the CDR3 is TGCAGCGTGACCGAAGAGTACAATGAGCAGTTCTTC. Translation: CSVTEEYNEQFF.

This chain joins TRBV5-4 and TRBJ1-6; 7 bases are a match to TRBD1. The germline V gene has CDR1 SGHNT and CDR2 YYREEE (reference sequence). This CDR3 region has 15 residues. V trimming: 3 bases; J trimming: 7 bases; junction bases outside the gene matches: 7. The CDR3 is CASSSDREENSPLHF. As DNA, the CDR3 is TGTGCCAGCAGCTCCGACAGGGAAGAAAATTCACCCCTCCACTTT.

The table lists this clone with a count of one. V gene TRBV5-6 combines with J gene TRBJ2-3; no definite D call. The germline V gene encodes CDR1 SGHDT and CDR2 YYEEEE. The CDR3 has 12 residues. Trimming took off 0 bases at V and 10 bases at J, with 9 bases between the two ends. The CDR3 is CASSLVMGPQYF. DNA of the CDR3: TGTGCCAGCAGCTTGGTGATGGGCCCGCAGTATTTT.

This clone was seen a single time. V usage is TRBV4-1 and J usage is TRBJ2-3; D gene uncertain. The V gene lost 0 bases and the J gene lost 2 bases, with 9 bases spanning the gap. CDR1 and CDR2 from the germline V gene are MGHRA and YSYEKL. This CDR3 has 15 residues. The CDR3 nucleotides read TGCGCCAGCAGCCAAGATTCTCGGTCCACAGATACGCAGTATTTT. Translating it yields CASSQDSRSTDTQYF.

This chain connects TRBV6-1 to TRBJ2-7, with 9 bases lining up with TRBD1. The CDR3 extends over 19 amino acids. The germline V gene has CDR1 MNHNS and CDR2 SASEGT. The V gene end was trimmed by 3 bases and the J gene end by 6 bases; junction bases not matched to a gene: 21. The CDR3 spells CASSDEISLYRDRVGEQYF. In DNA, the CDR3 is TGTGCCAGCAGTGATGAGATCTCGTTATACCGGGACAGGGTGGGCGAGCAGTACTTC.